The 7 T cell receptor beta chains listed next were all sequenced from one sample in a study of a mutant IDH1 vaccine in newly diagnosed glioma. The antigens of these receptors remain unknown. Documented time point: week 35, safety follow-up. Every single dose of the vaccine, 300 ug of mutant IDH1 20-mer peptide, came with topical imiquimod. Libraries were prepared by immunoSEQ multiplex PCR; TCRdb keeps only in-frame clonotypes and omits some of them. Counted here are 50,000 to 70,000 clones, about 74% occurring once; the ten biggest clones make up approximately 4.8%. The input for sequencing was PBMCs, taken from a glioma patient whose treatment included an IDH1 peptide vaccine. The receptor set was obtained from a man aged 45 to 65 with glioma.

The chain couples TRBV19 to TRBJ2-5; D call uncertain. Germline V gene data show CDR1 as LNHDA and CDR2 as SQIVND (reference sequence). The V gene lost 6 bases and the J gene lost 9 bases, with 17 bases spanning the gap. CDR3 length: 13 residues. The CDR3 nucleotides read TGTGCCAGTAGCTTAACCAAGGGTGGTCCCCAGTACTTC. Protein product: CASSLTKGGPQYF. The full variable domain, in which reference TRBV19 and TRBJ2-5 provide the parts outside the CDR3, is DGGITQSPKYLFRKEGQNVTLSCEQNLNHDAMYWYRQDPGQGLRLIYYSQIVNDFQKGDIAEGYSVSREKKESFPLTVTSAQKNPTAFYLCASSLTKGGPQYFGPGTRLLVL.

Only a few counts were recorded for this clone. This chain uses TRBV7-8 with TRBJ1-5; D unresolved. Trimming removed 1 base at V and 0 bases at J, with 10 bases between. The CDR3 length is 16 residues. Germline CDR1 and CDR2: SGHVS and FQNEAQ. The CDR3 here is CASSLERRYSNQPQHF. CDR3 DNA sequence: TGTGCCAGCAGCTTAGAGAGGAGGTATAGCAATCAGCCCCAGCATTTT.

The CDR3 is CAISEQGSGNTIYF. CDR3 in DNA: TGTGCCATCAGTGAACAGGGATCCGGAAACACCATATATTTT. The chain combines TRBV10-3 with TRBJ1-3, with D tentatively TRBD1 (6 bases). V dropped 3 bases and J dropped 4 bases, with 10 bases sitting between them. Germline assignment: CDR1 ENHRY and CDR2 SYGVKD. This CDR3 region has 14 residues.

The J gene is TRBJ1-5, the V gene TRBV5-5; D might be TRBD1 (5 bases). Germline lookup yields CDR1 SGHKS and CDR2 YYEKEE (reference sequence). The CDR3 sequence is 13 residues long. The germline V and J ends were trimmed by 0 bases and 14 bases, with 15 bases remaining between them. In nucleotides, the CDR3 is TGTGCCAGCAGCTTGGGCGAAATGGCCAGGGAGCATTTT. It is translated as CASSLGEMAREHF.

This CDR3 reads CASSVTPSGQGSYTF. For the CDR3, the DNA is TGTGCCAGCAGCGTAACACCCTCCGGCCAGGGGAGCTACACCTTC. The chain is built from TRBV9 and TRBJ1-2; maybe TRBD1 (6 bases). CDR1 is SGDLS and CDR2 is YYNGEE in the germline V gene. V lost 1 base and J 9 bases, leaving 19 bases between the germline ends. CDR3 size: 15 residues.

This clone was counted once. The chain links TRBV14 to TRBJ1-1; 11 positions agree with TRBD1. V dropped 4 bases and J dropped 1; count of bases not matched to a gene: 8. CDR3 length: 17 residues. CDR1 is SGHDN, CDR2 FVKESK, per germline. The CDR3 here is CASSRLGQGAKNTEAFF. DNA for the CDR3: TGTGCCAGCAGCCGATTAGGACAGGGGGCGAAGAACACTGAAGCTTTCTTT.

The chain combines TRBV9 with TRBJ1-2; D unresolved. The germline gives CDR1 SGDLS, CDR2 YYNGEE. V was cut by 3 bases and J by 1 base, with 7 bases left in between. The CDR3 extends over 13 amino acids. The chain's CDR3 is CASSGELNYGYTF. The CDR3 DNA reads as TGTGCCAGCAGCGGGGAACTTAACTATGGCTACACCTTC.